Listed here are 27 T cell receptor beta chains from one sample, sequenced in a study of blood T cell repertoires in COVID-19. Clones were read by immunoSEQ multiplex PCR, and TCRdb kept only the in-frame ones, dropping some. The sample carries 450,000 to 500,000 clones, approximately 85% recorded once. Sequencing was performed on peripheral blood. Receptors originate from a human donor in a cohort sampled during active COVID-19.

This clone has just a few counts. V and J are TRBV11-2 and TRBJ2-5; D possibly corresponds to TRBD2 (5 bases). Per germline, CDR1 SGHAT and CDR2 FQNNGV. The CDR3 runs 13 residues. The V and J ends lost 0 bases and 5 bases respectively, with 7 bases between them. CDR3 region: CASSLDGIETQYF. The CDR3 region has the DNA TGTGCCAGCAGCTTAGACGGGATCGAGACCCAGTACTTC. The full variable domain, in which reference TRBV11-2 and TRBJ2-5 provide the parts outside the CDR3, is EAGVAQSPRYKIIEKRQSVAFWCNPISGHATLYWYQQILGQGPKLLIQFQNNGVVDDSQLPKDRFSAERLKGVDSTLKIQPAKLEDSAVYLCASSLDGIETQYFGPGTRLLVL.

This clone was counted between two and nine times. The V call is TRBV7-2, the J call TRBJ2-5; the match to TRBD2 covers 9 bases. The CDR3 is 15 amino acids. J lost 5 bases, V lost 5 bases, and 9 bases had no gene match. Germline lookup yields CDR1 SGHTA and CDR2 FQGNSA. CDR3 sequence (DNA): TGTGCCAGCAGCGATAGCGGGAGAATGGAGGAGACCCAGTACTTC. Translating it yields CASSDSGRMEETQYF.

CDR3 nucleotides: TGTGCCAGTAGAACAGGGGGGATGAACACTGAAGCTTTCTTT. Encoded protein: CASRTGGMNTEAFF. This rearrangement joins TRBV19 to TRBJ1-1; 8 nucleotides align to TRBD1. The ends lost 6 bases at V and 0 bases at J; junction bases unmatched: 3. CDR1 and CDR2 (germline): LNHDA, SQIVND (reference sequence). This CDR3 is 14 amino acids long. Drawing the rest from reference TRBV19 and TRBJ1-1, the complete variable domain is DGGITQSPKYLFRKEGQNVTLSCEQNLNHDAMYWYRQDPGQGLRLIYYSQIVNDFQKGDIAEGYSVSREKKESFPLTVTSAQKNPTAFYLCASRTGGMNTEAFFGQGTRLTVV.

The V gene is TRBV27, the J gene TRBJ2-3, with 10 bases fitting TRBD1. Germline V gene sequence: CDR1 MNHEY, CDR2 SMNVEV (reference sequence). This CDR3 spans 16 amino acids. V dropped 5 bases and J dropped 4; count of bases not matched to a gene: 9. The CDR3 DNA sequence: TGTGCCAGCAGTCCGCCGGACAGGGGGTCGGCAGATACGCAGTATTTT. Protein sequence: CASSPPDRGSADTQYF.

This sequence joins TRBV18 and TRBJ1-2; D is perhaps TRBD1 (6 bases). Germline V gene lookup returns CDR1 KGHSH and CDR2 LQKENI. The CDR3 contains 17 residues. V was trimmed by 2 bases and J by 0 bases, leaving 16 bases between them. This CDR3 is CASSPKSQGGANYGYTF. The DNA of the CDR3 is TGTGCCAGCTCACCAAAGTCTCAAGGGGGAGCTAACTATGGCTACACCTTC.

There are a few counts of this clone. This sequence joins TRBV5-1 and TRBJ2-1, with a tentative D call TRBD2 (6 bases). The germline V and J ends were trimmed by 2 bases and 0 bases, with 9 bases remaining between them. The CDR3 extends over 15 amino acids. CDR1 is SGHRS, CDR2 YFSETQ, per germline. CDR3 DNA: TGCGCCAGCAGCTTAGAGGGAGGCTCCTACAATGAGCAGTTCTTC. It specifies CASSLEGGSYNEQFF.

V and J are TRBV30 and TRBJ2-5; D might be TRBD1 (5 bases). The CDR3 totals 14 residues. V lost 3 bases and J 1 base, leaving 12 bases between the germline ends. The germline V gene encodes CDR1 GTSNPN and CDR2 SVGIG (reference sequence). CDR3 bases: TGTGCCTGGAGGGACGCAGGGCCCCAAGAGACCCAGTACTTC. Translation: CAWRDAGPQETQYF.

V is TRBV10-3 and J is TRBJ1-2; D remains ambiguous. V lost 2 bases, J lost 6 bases, and 7 bases lay in between. There are 12 residues in the CDR3. CDR1 is ENHRY and CDR2 is SYGVKD in the germline V gene. The CDR3 coding sequence is TGTGCCATCAGTGAGAGTACGGATGGCTACACCTTC. Its protein product is CAISESTDGYTF.

The rearrangement links TRBV5-1 to TRBJ2-1, with no clear D. The CDR3 is made up of 14 amino acids. Trimming cost V 3 bases and J 5 bases, with 12 bases left between them. Germline V gene lookup returns CDR1 SGHRS and CDR2 YFSETQ. The CDR3: CASSWQDSNNEQFF. The CDR3 nucleotides are TGCGCCAGCAGCTGGCAAGACTCTAACAATGAGCAGTTCTTC.

The chain combines TRBV12-5 with TRBJ2-5; maybe TRBD2 (5 bases). V was cut by 7 bases and J by 4 bases, with 13 bases left in between. Germline-derived CDR1 and CDR2 are LGHNT and FRNRAP. CDR3 length: 13 amino acids. The CDR3 DNA is TGTGCTAGTGCTATACTAGATGCAGAGACCCAGTACTTC. It codes for CASAILDAETQYF.

This clone was recorded only once. V gene TRBV30 combines with J gene TRBJ2-7, with 13 bases fitting TRBD2. Unmatched junction bases numbered 8, after V lost 4 bases and J lost 5 bases. Germline V CDR1 and CDR2: GTSNPN, SVGIG (reference sequence). The CDR3 has 15 residues. CDR3 residues: CAWKPGLAGLNEQYF. In DNA, the CDR3 is TGTGCCTGGAAACCGGGACTAGCGGGATTAAACGAGCAGTACTTC.

The V gene is TRBV3-1 (or the pseudogene TRBV3-2), the J gene TRBJ2-5, with D uncertain. Per the germline V gene, CDR1 is LGHDT and CDR2 is YNNKEL (reference sequence). CDR3 length: 14 residues. The V gene lost 1 base and the J gene lost 1 base, with 7 bases spanning the gap. CDR3 region: CASSQGQLQETQYF. CDR3 in DNA: TGTGCCAGCAGCCAAGGTCAACTCCAAGAGACCCAGTACTTC.

The CDR3 here is CASSSTPGQANEKLFF. CDR3 DNA sequence: TGCGCCAGCAGCTCCACCCCAGGGCAGGCTAATGAAAAACTGTTTTTT. The chain uses TRBV5-1 and TRBJ1-4; tentative D call: TRBD1 (5 bases). From germline, CDR1 is SGHRS and CDR2 YFSETQ. The CDR3 has 16 residues. V shed 3 bases and J shed 3 bases, with 15 bases lying between them. The full variable domain, in which reference TRBV5-1 and TRBJ1-4 provide the parts outside the CDR3, is KAGVTQTPRYLIKTRGQQVTLSCSPISGHRSVSWYQQTPGQGLQFLFEYFSETQRNKGNFPGRFSGRQFSNSRSEMNVSTLELGDSALYLCASSSTPGQANEKLFFGSGTQLSVL.

The rearrangement joins TRBV30 to TRBJ2-7; 7 bases match TRBD1. V dropped 0 bases and J dropped 1; count of bases not matched to a gene: 6. This CDR3 is 15 amino acids long. Germline loops: CDR1 GTSNPN, CDR2 SVGIG (reference sequence). The CDR3 DNA sequence: TGTGCCTGGAGTGTGGGACAGACAGCGTCCTACGAGCAGTACTTC. As protein: CAWSVGQTASYEQYF.

The V call is TRBV2, the J call TRBJ1-5; D might be TRBD1 (5 bases). V lost 6 bases to trimming and J lost 10 bases, with 16 bases between them. Germline lookup yields CDR1 SNHLY and CDR2 FYNNEI. CDR3 length: 13 amino acids. This CDR3 is CASRGLIRGPQHF. The CDR3 DNA reads TGTGCCAGCAGGGGACTTATACGGGGACCCCAGCATTTT.

V usage is TRBV6-5 and J usage is TRBJ1-2; TRBD1 matches 7 bases. Germline V CDR1 and CDR2: MNHEY, SVGAGI. The CDR3 runs 13 residues. With V trimmed by 2 bases and J by 3 bases, 0 bases remained unmatched. CDR3 nucleotide sequence: TGTGCCAGCAGTTACGACAGGGACTATGGCTACACCTTC. It yields the protein CASSYDRDYGYTF.

The J gene is TRBJ2-3, the V gene TRBV25-1; 7 nucleotides align to TRBD1. V dropped 5 bases and J dropped 0; count of bases not matched to a gene: 5. CDR3 length: 15 residues. The V gene's germline CDR1 is MGHDK and CDR2 SYGVNS. The CDR3 DNA is TGTGCCAGCAGTCCGACAGGGCCTAGCACAGATACGCAGTATTTT. Encoded protein: CASSPTGPSTDTQYF. Based on the CDR3 plus reference TRBV25-1 and TRBJ2-3, the full variable domain is EADIYQTPRYLVIGTGKKITLECSQTMGHDKMYWYQQDPGMELHLIHYSYGVNSTEKGDLSSESTVSRIRTEHFPLTLESARPSHTSQYLCASSPTGPSTDTQYFGPGTRLTVL.

This rearrangement joins TRBV9 to TRBJ2-3; 9 nucleotides match TRBD1. Germline CDR1 is SGDLS and CDR2 is YYNGEE. The V segment lost 4 bases and the J segment 2 bases; nucleotides outside the gene matches: 5. The length of the CDR3 is 15 residues. In DNA form, the CDR3 reads TGTGCCAGCAGCACATACAGGGGGCTCACAGATACGCAGTATTTT. Residues: CASSTYRGLTDTQYF.

This rearrangement joins TRBV5-1 to TRBJ2-2, with a possible D match to TRBD2 (5 bases). Germline V gives CDR1 SGHRS, CDR2 YFSETQ. V lost 2 bases and J 1 base, leaving 6 bases between the germline ends. This CDR3 has 14 residues. The CDR3 protein is CASSFGKNTGELFF. The CDR3 bases are TGCGCCAGCAGCTTCGGGAAGAACACCGGGGAGCTGTTTTTT.

V and J are TRBV11-2 and TRBJ1-3; D is possibly TRBD1 (6 bases). The V gene's germline CDR1 is SGHAT and CDR2 FQNNGV. The CDR3 covers 18 residues. V was clipped by 1 base and J by 0 bases, with 16 bases between them. CDR3 coding DNA: TGTGCCAGCAGCTTAGCAGTTGGGGGGGGCGACTCTGGAAACACCATATATTTT. Residues: CASSLAVGGGDSGNTIYF. Complete variable domain (other parts from reference TRBV11-2 and TRBJ1-3): EAGVAQSPRYKIIEKRQSVAFWCNPISGHATLYWYQQILGQGPKLLIQFQNNGVVDDSQLPKDRFSAERLKGVDSTLKIQPAKLEDSAVYLCASSLAVGGGDSGNTIYFGEGSWLTVV.

The gene calls are TRBV9 and TRBJ1-4, with TRBD1 as a possible D gene (6 bases). CDR1 is SGDLS, CDR2 YYNGEE, per germline. Trimming shortened V by 1 base and J by 2 bases, and 6 bases separated the two germline ends. The CDR3 is 14 residues long. As DNA, the CDR3 is TGTGCCAGCAGCGTACAGGGGACTAATGAAAAACTGTTTTTT. Protein sequence: CASSVQGTNEKLFF.

J is TRBJ1-4 and V is TRBV7-2; 10 positions agree with TRBD1. In germline, CDR1 is SGHTA, CDR2 FQGNSA. With 5 bases clipped from V and 7 bases from J, the junction kept 7 bases outside the gene matches. This CDR3 comprises 15 residues. CDR3 DNA sequence: TGTGCCAGCAGCCCAAGACAGGGGGCGGGTGAAAAACTGTTTTTT. As protein: CASSPRQGAGEKLFF.

J is TRBJ1-1 and V is TRBV6-4; D unresolved. Germline CDR1 MRHNA, CDR2 SNTAGT. This CDR3 has 13 amino acids. V was trimmed by 3 bases and J by 4 bases, leaving 9 bases between them. The CDR3 region is CASSDVPGTEAFF. CDR3 DNA: TGTGCCAGCAGTGATGTCCCGGGCACTGAAGCTTTCTTT.

This clone has a single count. The chain links TRBV30 to TRBJ1-2, with 8 bases identical to TRBD1. With 0 bases clipped from V and 7 bases from J, the junction kept 10 bases outside the gene matches. In germline, CDR1 is GTSNPN, CDR2 SVGIG (reference sequence). The CDR3 contains 15 residues. The CDR3 DNA reads TGTGCCTGGAGTGTACACTTACAGGGGGGAAGTGGCTACACCTTC. Translated, it gives CAWSVHLQGGSGYTF.

The J gene is TRBJ2-7, the V gene TRBV6-5; TRBD1 might be the D (8 bases). V gave up 6 bases and J gave up 1 base, with 16 bases separating them. CDR1 and CDR2 (germline): MNHEY, SVGAGI. CDR3 length: 15 residues. The CDR3 spells CASRGGTGISYEQYF. In nucleotides, the CDR3 is TGTGCCAGCAGGGGGGGGACAGGAATATCCTACGAGCAGTACTTC.

The chain uses TRBV27 and TRBJ2-7, with D perhaps matching TRBD1 (5 bases). Per the germline V gene, CDR1 is MNHEY and CDR2 is SMNVEV (reference sequence). The CDR3 runs to 12 residues. Trimming took off 5 bases at V and 11 bases at J, with 16 bases between the two ends. The chain's CDR3 is CASSLTAGQKYF. The CDR3 DNA reads TGTGCCAGCAGTCTAACCGCAGGGCAGAAGTACTTC.

V usage is TRBV11-3 and J usage is TRBJ1-5, with 8 bases fitting TRBD1. The CDR3 contains 16 residues. The J segment lost 4 bases and the V segment lost 1 base, leaving 6 bases of the junction unmatched. CDR1 is SGHNT and CDR2 is YENEEA in the germline V gene. Written as DNA, the CDR3 is TGTGCCAGCAGCTTAGCCCCAGGGGGCGGTAATCAGCCCCAGCATTTT. This translates into CASSLAPGGGNQPQHF.